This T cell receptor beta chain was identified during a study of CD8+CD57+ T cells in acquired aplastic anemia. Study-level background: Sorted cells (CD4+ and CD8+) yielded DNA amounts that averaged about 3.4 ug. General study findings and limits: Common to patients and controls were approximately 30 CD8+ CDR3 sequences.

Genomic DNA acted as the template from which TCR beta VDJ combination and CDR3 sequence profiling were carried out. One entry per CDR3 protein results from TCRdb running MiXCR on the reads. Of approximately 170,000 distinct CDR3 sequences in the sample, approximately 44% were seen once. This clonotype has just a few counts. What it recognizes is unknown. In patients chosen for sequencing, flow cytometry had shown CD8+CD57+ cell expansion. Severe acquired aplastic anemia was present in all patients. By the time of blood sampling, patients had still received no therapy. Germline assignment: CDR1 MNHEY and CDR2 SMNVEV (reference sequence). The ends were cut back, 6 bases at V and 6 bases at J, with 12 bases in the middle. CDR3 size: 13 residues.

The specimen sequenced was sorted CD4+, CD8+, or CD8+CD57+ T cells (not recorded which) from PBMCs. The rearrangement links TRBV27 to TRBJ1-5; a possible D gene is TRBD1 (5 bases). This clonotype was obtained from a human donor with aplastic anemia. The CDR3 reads CASRPGYSQPQHF. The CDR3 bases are TGTGCCAGCAGACCAGGGTATAGTCAGCCCCAGCATTTT.